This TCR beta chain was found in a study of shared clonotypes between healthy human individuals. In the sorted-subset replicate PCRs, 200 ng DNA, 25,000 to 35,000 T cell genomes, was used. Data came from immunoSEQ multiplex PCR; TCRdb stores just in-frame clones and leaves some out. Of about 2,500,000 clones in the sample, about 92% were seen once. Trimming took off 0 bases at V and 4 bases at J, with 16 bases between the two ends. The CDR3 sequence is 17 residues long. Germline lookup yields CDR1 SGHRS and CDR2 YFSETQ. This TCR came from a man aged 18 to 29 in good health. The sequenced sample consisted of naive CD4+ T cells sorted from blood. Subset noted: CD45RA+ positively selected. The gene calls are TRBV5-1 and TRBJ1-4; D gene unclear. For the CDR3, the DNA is TGCGCCAGCAGCTTGGCCGGGCCCGGACCTCTTAATGAAAAACTGTTTTTT. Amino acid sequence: CASSLAGPGPLNEKLFF.